This note documents a single T cell receptor beta chain sequence. The data originate from a study of blood T cell repertoires in COVID-19. The wider study: Samples taken during acute and convalescent COVID-19 were collected in the United States, Italy and Spain.

Per the authors' pipeline: Reference gene primer amplification in the assay estimated nucleated cell counts. The assay was immunoSEQ multiplex PCR, and TCRdb's table has in-frame clones only and misses some. V and J calls and clone size follow that table, whereas D and trimming were derived from the DNA. The sample consists of 350,000 or so clones, about 92% of them appearing once. Per germline, CDR1 WNHNN and CDR2 SYGVQD (reference sequence). This CDR3 is built from 15 residues. Between the trimmed V and J ends, which lost 0 bases and 7 bases, there was a span of 12 bases. Input material: peripheral blood. This clonotype was obtained from an older woman with COVID-19, enrolled during active disease. V usage is TRBV10-1 and J usage is TRBJ2-2; D is uncertain. CDR3 in amino acids: CASSESVVSGGELFF. Written as DNA, the CDR3 is TGCGCCAGCAGTGAGTCGGTTGTGTCGGGCGGGGAGCTGTTTTTT.